This entry describes one T cell receptor (beta chain). The antigen is not known. The data were taken from a study of shared clonotypes between healthy human individuals. Study results and limitations: Sorted-subset samples were not fully sequenced, rarefaction indicated. Sampling was confined to blood; repertoires within tissues likely differ. The low donor count limited represented genetic and exposure-history diversity.

Germline CDR1 SGHRS, CDR2 YFSETQ. With 4 bases removed from V and 7 bases from J, the gap between germline ends came to 11 bases. This CDR3 is built from 13 residues. The donors, healthy adults who were HIV-negative, had experienced no recent acute infections or vaccinations. Assay used: immunoSEQ multiplex PCR; TCRdb lists only in-frame clones, some missing. The sample lists 2 million to 2.5 million clones, around 90% occurring once. This clonotype was obtained from a man younger than 30 in good health. Some clones in this sample may be carry-over from other donors' samples. Sequenced sample: naive CD4+ T cells from PBMCs. Noted subset: CD45RA+ positively selected. The J gene is TRBJ2-2, the V gene TRBV5-1; tentative D call: TRBD1 (5 bases). Here the CDR3 DNA reads TGCGCCAGCAGCGACGGACAAAACGGGGAGCTGTTTTTT. Translating it yields CASSDGQNGELFF. Variable domain in full (rest from reference TRBV5-1 and TRBJ2-2): KAGVTQTPRYLIKTRGQQVTLSCSPISGHRSVSWYQQTPGQGLQFLFEYFSETQRNKGNFPGRFSGRQFSNSRSEMNVSTLELGDSALYLCASSDGQNGELFFGEGSRLTVL.